These 13 T cell receptor beta chains share one sample of origin, sequenced in a study of blood T cell repertoires in COVID-19. Generated by immunoSEQ multiplex PCR, the TCRdb table keeps only in-frame clones and is missing some. The sample has 120,000 to 150,000 clones; around 81% are singletons. The sequenced sample consisted of peripheral blood. The receptors come from a human donor in a cohort sampled during active COVID-19.

The chain is built from TRBV4-1 and TRBJ2-2, with TRBD1 identical over 7 bases. After removal of 4 bases from V and 0 bases from J, the junction contained 11 bases not matched to a gene. Germline V gives CDR1 MGHRA, CDR2 YSYEKL. This CDR3 contains 18 residues. The CDR3 here is CASSLVTLGTANTGELFF. The DNA of the CDR3 is TGCGCCAGCAGCCTAGTTACTCTAGGGACAGCGAACACCGGGGAGCTGTTTTTT.

This chain joins TRBV5-4 and TRBJ2-1, with TRBD2 matching 7 bases. Trimming cost V 1 base and J 3 bases; bases outside gene matches: 4. This CDR3 region has 15 residues. In germline, CDR1 is SGHNT, CDR2 YYREEE (reference sequence). In DNA, the CDR3 is TGTGCCAGCAGCTTGATTGGGACTAACTACAATGAGCAGTTCTTC. Translation: CASSLIGTNYNEQFF.

The chain employs TRBV9 and TRBJ2-2; D call uncertain. Trimming left V 2 bases short and J 2 bases short, with 10 bases between. This CDR3 comprises 15 residues. Germline CDR1 reads SGDLS; CDR2 reads YYNGEE. CDR3 sequence (DNA): TGTGCCAGCAGCGTTTCGACTTATAACACCGGGGAGCTGTTTTTT. Protein sequence: CASSVSTYNTGELFF.

The rearrangement joins TRBV19 to TRBJ1-2; 8 bases agree with TRBD1. From germline, CDR1 is LNHDA and CDR2 SQIVND (reference sequence). V lost 5 bases to trimming and J lost 0 bases; unmatched junction nucleotides: 8. This CDR3 contains 16 residues. CDR3 bases: TGTGCCAGTAGTGGGGACAGGCTGCTCTCTAACTATGGCTACACCTTC. Residues: CASSGDRLLSNYGYTF.

J is TRBJ2-5 and V is TRBV19; 7 bases match TRBD2. The V and J ends lost 3 bases and 4 bases, in that order; junction bases with no gene match: 14. Germline CDR1 LNHDA, CDR2 SQIVND (reference sequence). This CDR3 is 17 amino acids long. The DNA of the CDR3 is TGTGCCAGTAGTATGTTAATGATAGTCGGCGGGGGAGAGACCCAGTACTTC. It yields the protein CASSMLMIVGGGETQYF.

The chain couples TRBV7-2 to TRBJ2-1, with D possibly TRBD1 on 6 matching bases. The CDR3 is 19 amino acids. The V gene lost 1 base and the J gene lost 7 bases, with 26 bases spanning the gap. Germline V CDR1 and CDR2: SGHTA, FQGNSA. The CDR3 sequence is CASSLGLPYQGYRVNEQFF. In DNA form, the CDR3 reads TGTGCCAGCAGCTTAGGACTCCCTTATCAGGGGTACAGGGTGAATGAGCAGTTCTTC.

Notes on this clone: This CDR3 is also generated by other DNA sequences in the sample. The genes are TRBV5-1 and TRBJ1-2; the match to TRBD1 covers 7 bases. V lost 0 bases to trimming and J lost 4 bases; unmatched junction nucleotides: 0. This CDR3 has 13 residues. Per germline, CDR1 SGHRS and CDR2 YFSETQ. For the CDR3, the DNA is TGCGCCAGCAGCTTGGACAGGGGCTATGGCTACACCTTC. Its protein is CASSLDRGYGYTF. Looking up the rest from reference TRBV5-1 and TRBJ1-2 gives the full variable domain: KAGVTQTPRYLIKTRGQQVTLSCSPISGHRSVSWYQQTPGQGLQFLFEYFSETQRNKGNFPGRFSGRQFSNSRSEMNVSTLELGDSALYLCASSLDRGYGYTFGSGTRLTVV.

This sequence joins TRBV28 and TRBJ2-2; D ambiguous. Germline V gene data show CDR1 as MDHEN and CDR2 as SYDVKM. CDR3 length: 15 residues. Trimming shortened V by 4 bases and J by 5 bases, and 14 bases separated the two germline ends. CDR3 sequence: CASSSNRPTTGELFF. DNA for the CDR3: TGTGCCAGCAGTTCAAACAGACCCACAACCGGGGAGCTGTTTTTT.

The chain is built from TRBV5-1 and TRBJ1-6; the D is unclear. CDR1 is SGHRS and CDR2 is YFSETQ in the germline V gene. Trimming shortened V by 5 bases and J by 10 bases, and 19 bases separated the two germline ends. The CDR3 contains 15 residues. CDR3 sequence (DNA): TGCGCCAGCAGAAGCGTAATCGGGGTAAAGTCACCCCTCCACTTT. Translation: CASRSVIGVKSPLHF.

This sequence joins TRBV2 and TRBJ2-3; TRBD2 is a possible D gene (6 bases). V was trimmed by 5 bases and J by 0 bases, leaving 12 bases between them. The CDR3 covers 15 residues. Germline-derived CDR1 and CDR2 are SNHLY and FYNNEI. The CDR3 reads CASSPRGTSTDTQYF. The CDR3 DNA sequence: TGTGCCAGCAGTCCTCGCGGGACTAGCACAGATACGCAGTATTTT.

The chain employs TRBV6-6 and TRBJ1-2; D is perhaps TRBD1 (5 bases). This CDR3 has 14 amino acids. Trimming stripped 2 bases from V and 0 bases from J, with 7 bases between. Germline values: CDR1 MNHNY, CDR2 SVGAGI (reference sequence). The CDR3 nucleotides are TGTGCCAGCAGTTACGACAGAACTAACTATGGCTACACCTTC. It encodes CASSYDRTNYGYTF.

The V call is TRBV18, the J call TRBJ1-4; D is unclear. The CDR3 consists of 15 residues. V lost 1 base to trimming and J lost 2 bases, with 8 bases between them. CDR1 and CDR2 from the germline V gene are KGHSH and LQKENI. The CDR3 sequence: CASSPLRETNEKLFF. Here the CDR3 DNA reads TGTGCCAGCTCACCACTGCGGGAGACTAATGAAAAACTGTTTTTT.

The chain employs TRBV11-3 and TRBJ2-1; 16 nucleotides line up with TRBD2. Germline loops: CDR1 SGHNT, CDR2 YENEEA. The CDR3 has 16 residues. The V segment lost 5 bases and the J segment 12 bases; nucleotides outside the gene matches: 10. For the CDR3, the DNA is TGTGCCAGCAGCAACGGAGGGACTAGCGGGGGGGCCTGGCAGTTCTTC. This sequence encodes CASSNGGTSGGAWQFF. The variable domain in full, completed from reference TRBV11-3 and TRBJ2-1, reads EAGVVQSPRYKIIEKKQPVAFWCNPISGHNTLYWYLQNLGQGPELLIRYENEEAVDDSQLPKDRFSAERLKGVDSTLKIQPAELGDSAVYLCASSNGGTSGGAWQFFGPGTRLTVL.